The rows below give T cell receptor beta chains drawn from one sample of a study of radiation and T cells in renal cell carcinoma. Libraries were prepared by immunoSEQ multiplex PCR; TCRdb keeps only in-frame clonotypes and omits some of them. The sample holds 130,000 to 150,000 clones; over 75% are singletons and the top ten take 9.5% to 15%. Sequences were derived from blood, sampled from a patient whose treatment included radiotherapy and nephrectomy. The receptors here all came from a woman aged 50 to 60 with renal cell carcinoma. Each CDR3 is given with its conserved first and last residue. A D gene is named only where the DNA matches it firmly. The size of a clone is reported for some rows only, either as once, few or many, or as a class for expanded clones.

J: TRBJ2-2
size: .
V: TRBV11-1
D: TRBD1
DNA: TGTGCCAGCAGCTCCGTCAGGGGGCGCGGCGGGGAGCTGTTTTTT
CDR3: CASSSVRGRGGELFF

J: TRBJ2-3
size: .
V: TRBV11-1
D: TRBD2
DNA: TGTGCCAGCAGCCCACACGATTTAGCGGGGGGCACGCAGTATTTT
CDR3: CASSPHDLAGGTQYF

J: TRBJ2-5
size: once
V: TRBV7-7
D: TRBD1
DNA: TGTGCTAGCAGCTTAGTATCAGGGGGCTCGGGAGAGACCCAGTACTTC
CDR3: CASSLVSGGSGETQYF

J: TRBJ1-2
size: .
V: TRBV6-6
D: TRBD1
DNA: TGTGCCAGCAGCCCTGACAGGGGCTATGGCTACACCTTC
CDR3: CASSPDRGYGYTF

J: TRBJ1-3
size: .
V: TRBV4-1
D: TRBD1
DNA: TGCGCCAGCAGCCAAGGGCCTCAGGGGGCGCGCGGAAACACCATATATTTT
CDR3: CASSQGPQGARGNTIYF

J: TRBJ2-7
size: .
V: TRBV19
D: TRBD1
DNA: TGTGCCAGTAGCGATCCGGGACAGGGTACCTACGAGCAGTACTTC
CDR3: CASSDPGQGTYEQYF

J: TRBJ1-4
size: .
V: TRBV18
D: .
DNA: TGTGCCAGCTCACGGGGCAGGCTAAATGAAAAACTGTTTTTT
CDR3: CASSRGRLNEKLFF

J: TRBJ2-1
size: .
V: TRBV10-1
D: TRBD2
DNA: TGCGCCAGCAGTGATGGATCGGGGGGGGGCATCCATGAGCAGTTCTTC
CDR3: CASSDGSGGGIHEQFF

J: TRBJ1-6
size: .
V: TRBV11-2
D: TRBD1
DNA: TGTGCCAGCAGCTTAACAGGGGGCGGTGGTTCACCCCTCCACTTT
CDR3: CASSLTGGGGSPLHF

J: TRBJ1-2
size: once
V: TRBV6-5
D: TRBD1
DNA: TGTGCCAGCAGCCCCGGGACAGGGGGCATGGGTGGCTACACCTTC
CDR3: CASSPGTGGMGGYTF

J: TRBJ1-2
size: .
V: TRBV4-1
D: .
DNA: TGCGCCAGCAGCCAAGAAGGCATTACACTTAACTATGGCTACACCTTC
CDR3: CASSQEGITLNYGYTF

J: TRBJ1-5
size: once
V: TRBV30
D: .
DNA: TGTGCCTGGAGTTACAAGGAGGGACTCCCCTTAGGGAATCAGCCCCAGCATTTT
CDR3: CAWSYKEGLPLGNQPQHF

J: TRBJ1-2
size: few
V: TRBV30
D: .
DNA: TGTGCCTGGACCCCGGATAACTATGGCTACACCTTC
CDR3: CAWTPDNYGYTF

J: TRBJ2-7
size: .
V: TRBV5-5
D: .
DNA: TGTGCCAGCAGCTTCGTTGGGGAGGACGAGCAGTACTTC
CDR3: CASSFVGEDEQYF

J: TRBJ2-1
size: .
V: TRBV6-5
D: .
DNA: TGTGCCAGCAACCACCACAATGAGCAGTTCTTC
CDR3: CASNHHNEQFF

J: TRBJ1-1
size: once
V: TRBV5-1
D: .
DNA: TGCGCCAGCAGCTTGGGCGACACTGAAGCTTTCTTT
CDR3: CASSLGDTEAFF

J: TRBJ2-4
size: .
V: TRBV2
D: TRBD1
DNA: TGTGCCAGCACACCAGCCAGGGGGCGGAACATTCAGTACTTC
CDR3: CASTPARGRNIQYF

J: TRBJ2-5
size: .
V: TRBV5-6
D: .
DNA: TGTGCCAGCAGCTTGCGACTCCCCATTCAAGAGACCCAGTACTTC
CDR3: CASSLRLPIQETQYF

J: TRBJ2-1
size: .
V: TRBV4-2
D: .
DNA: TGTGCCAGCAGACTTACGGTTTTTCTAGGGGATGAGCAGTTCTTC
CDR3: CASRLTVFLGDEQFF

J: TRBJ1-3
size: .
V: TRBV2
D: TRBD1
DNA: TGTGCCAGCAGCCGGACAGGGGGGGACTCTGGAAACACCATATATTTT
CDR3: CASSRTGGDSGNTIYF

J: TRBJ1-1
size: .
V: TRBV4-3
D: TRBD1
DNA: TGCGCCAGCAGCCCTGATACAGGGGGGAACACTGAAGCTTTCTTT
CDR3: CASSPDTGGNTEAFF

J: TRBJ2-3
size: .
V: TRBV30
D: .
DNA: TGTGCCTGGAGTAAAGGCAGCACAGATACGCAGTATTTT
CDR3: CAWSKGSTDTQYF

J: TRBJ1-3
size: .
V: TRBV6-6
D: .
DNA: TGTGCCAGCAGTTTTTCCGGGACATATGGAAACACCATATATTTT
CDR3: CASSFSGTYGNTIYF

J: TRBJ1-2
size: few
V: TRBV11-2
D: TRBD1
DNA: TGTGCCAGCAGCTCATCCCAGGGGGCGGGTGGCTACACCTTC
CDR3: CASSSSQGAGGYTF

J: TRBJ2-7
size: .
V: TRBV9
D: .
DNA: TGTGCCAGCAGCGTAGATGAGACAGCGAACTACGAGCAGTACTTC
CDR3: CASSVDETANYEQYF

J: TRBJ2-7
size: .
V: TRBV30
D: .
DNA: TGTGCCTGGACAGCTTTTGGCGAGCAGTACTTC
CDR3: CAWTAFGEQYF

J: TRBJ1-5
size: .
V: TRBV4-1
D: TRBD1
DNA: TGCGCCAGCAGCCAAAAAACAGGGGTTTACAATCAGCCCCAGCATTTT
CDR3: CASSQKTGVYNQPQHF

J: TRBJ2-1
size: .
V: TRBV4-2
D: .
DNA: TGTGCCAGCAGCCAAACCAATGAGCAGTTCTTC
CDR3: CASSQTNEQFF

J: TRBJ1-2
size: .
V: TRBV30
D: TRBD1
DNA: TGTGCCTGGAGTCAATACAGGGGCCCACTATCCAGCTATGGCTACACCTTC
CDR3: CAWSQYRGPLSSYGYTF

J: TRBJ1-2
size: .
V: TRBV7-2
D: .
DNA: TGTGCCAGCAGCCAAGACGGGAGCTATGGCTACACCTTC
CDR3: CASSQDGSYGYTF

J: TRBJ1-2
size: .
V: TRBV28
D: .
DNA: TGTGCCAGCAGTTTAGGTCGGGCCCGGGGTGGCTACACCTTC
CDR3: CASSLGRARGGYTF

J: TRBJ1-1
size: .
V: TRBV30
D: .
DNA: TGTGCCTGGAGTCGGGGGACCACTGAAGCTTTCTTT
CDR3: CAWSRGTTEAFF

J: TRBJ1-1
size: .
V: TRBV18
D: TRBD1
DNA: TGTGCCAGCTCCCAAGGACAGGACTTTGAAGCTTTCTTT
CDR3: CASSQGQDFEAFF

J: TRBJ1-6
size: few
V: TRBV6-5
D: TRBD1
DNA: TGTGCCAGCAGCTCCGGGACAGGGAGAAATTCACCCCTCCACTTT
CDR3: CASSSGTGRNSPLHF